The clone carrying this T cell receptor beta chain was detected only a few times. Its specificity is unknown. The data were taken from a study of cytomegalovirus exposure and HLA in healthy donors. Study-level results: Some V segments, including TRBV6-2 and TRBV6-3, were excluded as indistinguishable.

CDR1 is SNHLY and CDR2 is FYNNEI in the germline V gene. J lost 0 bases, V lost 3 bases, and 6 bases had no gene match. This CDR3 has 17 amino acids. 60 Vbeta and 13 Jbeta primers were used in PCR. The repertoire was sequenced with immunoSEQ multiplex PCR; TCRdb's copy has only in-frame clones and lacks some. The table lists fewer than 200,000 clones, 73% of them singletons. Material for sequencing was PBMCs. The sequence was obtained from a woman between 18 and 30 years old in good health and CMV-seropositive. The rearrangement links TRBV2 to TRBJ2-7; 12 bases are shared with TRBD2. The DNA of the CDR3 is TGTGCCAGCAGTGACCCCCTAGCGGGGGGGGGCTCCTACGAGCAGTACTTC. It codes for CASSDPLAGGGSYEQYF.